A single sample gave rise to the 17 T cell receptor beta chains below, sequenced in a study of blood T cell repertoires in COVID-19. The repertoire was sequenced with immunoSEQ multiplex PCR; TCRdb's copy has only in-frame clones and lacks some. The table includes a few hundred thousand clones, 86% detected once. Material for sequencing was peripheral blood. Receptor source: a woman aged 70-85 years with COVID-19, enrolled during active disease.

The rearrangement uses TRBV28 and TRBJ1-5; TRBD1 matches 7 bases. This CDR3 comprises 15 residues. V shed 5 bases, J shed 0 bases, and the junction held 4 bases outside the gene matches. Germline loops: CDR1 MDHEN, CDR2 SYDVKM. The CDR3 sequence: CASSTGQTSNQPQHF. CDR3 coding DNA: TGTGCCAGCAGTACGGGACAGACTAGCAATCAGCCCCAGCATTTT.

The chain combines TRBV27 with TRBJ1-6; unclear D gene. The CDR3 has 14 amino acids. V gave up 3 bases and J gave up 4 bases, with 7 bases separating them. Germline V lookup: CDR1 MNHEY, CDR2 SMNVEV (reference sequence). CDR3 in amino acids: CASSFDFYNSPLHF. The DNA of the CDR3 is TGTGCCAGCAGTTTTGACTTTTATAATTCACCCCTCCACTTT.

The CDR3 here is CASSTQGASTDTQYF. CDR3 nucleotide sequence: TGTGCCAGCTCAACCCAGGGGGCGAGCACAGATACGCAGTATTTT. The chain carries TRBV18 and TRBJ2-3, with TRBD1 identical over 8 bases. The CDR3 totals 15 residues. CDR1 is KGHSH, CDR2 LQKENI, per germline. V gave up 5 bases and J gave up 0 bases; unmatched junction bases: 4.

CDR3 sequence: CASSPSRGAYSNEQFF. As DNA, the CDR3 is TGTGCCAGCAGCCCTTCCCGGGGGGCCTATTCAAATGAGCAGTTCTTC. The chain is built from TRBV7-2 and TRBJ2-1, with D tentatively TRBD2 (7 bases). This CDR3 contains 16 residues. The germline V and J ends were trimmed by 5 bases and 7 bases, with 21 bases remaining between them. CDR1 is SGHTA, CDR2 FQGNSA, per germline.

This chain joins TRBV19 and TRBJ1-1; TRBD1 agrees at 12 bases. With 10 bases clipped from V and 6 bases from J, the junction kept 6 bases outside the gene matches. Germline V lookup: CDR1 LNHDA, CDR2 SQIVND (reference sequence). The CDR3 totals 13 residues. The CDR3 nucleotides read TGTGCCACCAGGGGACAGGGGGCTTCTGAAGCTTTCTTT. As protein: CATRGQGASEAFF.

This clone was detected once. V gene TRBV7-9 combines with J gene TRBJ1-5; D possibly corresponds to TRBD1 (5 bases). CDR3 size: 16 residues. The V gene's germline CDR1 is SEHNR and CDR2 FQNEAQ (reference sequence). Trimming cost V 5 bases and J 3 bases, with 17 bases left between them. The CDR3 is CASSASGAGPNQPQHF. In DNA, the CDR3 is TGTGCCAGCAGCGCCAGTGGGGCAGGCCCCAATCAGCCCCAGCATTTT.

Only one count was recorded for this clone. The chain combines TRBV29-1 with TRBJ1-2; D is uncertain. The CDR3 is 12 amino acids. Germline V gene lookup returns CDR1 SQVTM and CDR2 ANQGSEA. The V and J ends lost 2 bases and 4 bases respectively, with 8 bases between them. The DNA of the CDR3 is TGCAGCGTTGAACCCGGGAGCTATGGCTACACCTTC. Amino acid sequence: CSVEPGSYGYTF.

CDR3 coding DNA: TGTGCCAGCAGCTTAGGGGAAGGGGTTCAGCCCCAGCATTTT. This sequence encodes CASSLGEGVQPQHF. The chain is built from TRBV7-9 and TRBJ1-5; D possibly corresponds to TRBD1 (5 bases). Germline V gene lookup returns CDR1 SEHNR and CDR2 FQNEAQ (reference sequence). This CDR3 spans 14 amino acids. Trimming removed 1 base at V and 6 bases at J, with 10 bases between. The entire variable domain, with the rest obtained from reference TRBV7-9 and TRBJ1-5, is as follows: DTGVSQNPRHKITKRGQNVTFRCDPISEHNRLYWYRQTLGQGPEFLTYFQNEAQLEKSRLLSDRFSAERPKGSFSTLEIQRTEQGDSAMYLCASSLGEGVQPQHFGDGTRLSIL.

The chain recombines TRBV7-2 with TRBJ2-7, with TRBD1 matching over 8 bases. V was pared by 4 bases and J by 5 bases, with 7 bases of the junction left unmatched. Germline lookup yields CDR1 SGHTA and CDR2 FQGNSA. This CDR3 is built from 14 residues. The CDR3 spells CASSSGQGMNEQYF. The CDR3 region has the DNA TGTGCCAGCAGCTCTGGACAGGGTATGAACGAGCAGTACTTC.

The rearrangement joins TRBV9 to TRBJ2-5; 9 bases are shared with TRBD2. Germline loops: CDR1 SGDLS, CDR2 YYNGEE. V dropped 0 bases and J dropped 5; count of bases not matched to a gene: 5. The CDR3 loop spans 15 amino acids. The CDR3, as DNA: TGTGCCAGCAGCGTAGTGGGACTAGCTGGTGAGACCCAGTACTTC. This sequence encodes CASSVVGLAGETQYF.

This clone was counted between two and nine times. The CDR3 DNA follows: TGTGCCAGCAGCTTCACAGGGCCGAACACTGAAGCTTTCTTT. It translates to CASSFTGPNTEAFF. This chain connects TRBV5-6 to TRBJ1-1, with a tentative D call TRBD1 (6 bases). The V and J ends lost 2 bases and 1 base respectively, with 9 bases between them. The CDR3 sequence is 14 residues long. Germline lookup yields CDR1 SGHDT and CDR2 YYEEEE.

This sequence joins TRBV20-1 and TRBJ1-1; 8 bases are shared with TRBD1. Per the germline V gene, CDR1 is DFQATT and CDR2 is SNEGSKA (reference sequence). The CDR3 is 15 residues long. The ends lost 3 bases at V and 5 bases at J; junction bases unmatched: 11. In DNA, the CDR3 is TGCAGTGCTAGTAACCAGGGGGCCTCGTGGACTGAAGCTTTCTTT. This codes for CSASNQGASWTEAFF.

This clone appeared once. The genes are TRBV11-3 and TRBJ2-7, with 12 bases identical to TRBD1. Germline assignment: CDR1 SGHNT and CDR2 YENEEA. The CDR3 length is 16 residues. The J segment lost 5 bases and the V segment lost 2 bases, leaving 7 bases of the junction unmatched. The CDR3 DNA is TGTGCCAGCAGCTTAAGCCCCGGGACAGGGGGCAACGAGCAGTACTTC. Protein product: CASSLSPGTGGNEQYF.

This chain's CDR3 is CASSLPGSQGNEQFF. The CDR3, as DNA: TGTGCCAGCAGCTTACCCGGTAGTCAGGGTAATGAGCAGTTCTTC. The J gene is TRBJ2-1, the V gene TRBV7-8; the D gene is possibly TRBD1 (5 bases). CDR3 size: 15 residues. In germline, CDR1 is SGHVS, CDR2 FQNEAQ. V was cut by 2 bases and J by 7 bases, with 15 bases left in between.

The V call is TRBV2, the J call TRBJ1-4; 7 bases are a match to TRBD1. CDR3 length: 15 residues. Germline V lookup: CDR1 SNHLY, CDR2 FYNNEI. J gave up 7 bases and V 1 base, and 6 bases lay outside the gene matches. The CDR3 region is CASSEVGQGGEKLFF. Written as DNA, the CDR3 is TGTGCCAGCAGTGAAGTCGGGCAGGGGGGTGAAAAACTGTTTTTT.

The genes are TRBV6-5 and TRBJ1-4; 9 nucleotides agree with TRBD1. CDR3 length equals 14 residues. The V gene's germline CDR1 is MNHEY and CDR2 SVGAGI. Unmatched junction bases numbered 5, after V lost 6 bases and J lost 6 bases. The CDR3, as DNA: TGTGCCAGCAGCCCACAGGGGGCGGATGAAAAACTGTTTTTT. It codes for CASSPQGADEKLFF.

The rearrangement uses TRBV24-1 and TRBJ2-3; D perhaps matches TRBD1 (6 bases). The germline V gene has CDR1 KGHDR and CDR2 SFDVKD. Trimming pared 5 bases from V and 2 bases from J, leaving 13 bases between. The CDR3 length is 15 residues. DNA for the CDR3: TGTGCCACCAGTGCCCAGGGGCCCCCCACAGATACGCAGTATTTT. This sequence encodes CATSAQGPPTDTQYF.